Here is one TCR beta chain with its context. The length of the CDR3 is 15 residues. Germline-derived CDR1 and CDR2 are SGHRS and YFSETQ. V was clipped by 5 bases and J by 4 bases; unmatched bases: 8. The source of the sample is a study of blood T cell repertoires in COVID-19. The overall study: Researchers got acute and convalescent COVID-19 samples from the United States, Italy and Spain.

In the original analysis: Nucleated cell number was recorded as an estimate derived from reference gene primer amplification. Profiling relied on immunoSEQ multiplex PCR, and the TCRdb table lists in-frame clones only, not all of them. V, J and clone size derive from that table, while D and trimming were established from the DNA sequence. The repertoire holds 650,000 to 800,000 clones, with 90% as singletons. The chain links TRBV5-1 to TRBJ1-2, with 10 bases identical to TRBD1. The receptor was derived from a woman between 18 and 29 years old with acute or convalescent COVID-19. The sample consisted of peripheral blood. The CDR3 DNA sequence: TGCGCCAGCAGGAGGGACAGGGGTGGGAGCTATGGCTACACCTTC. It translates to CASRRDRGGSYGYTF.